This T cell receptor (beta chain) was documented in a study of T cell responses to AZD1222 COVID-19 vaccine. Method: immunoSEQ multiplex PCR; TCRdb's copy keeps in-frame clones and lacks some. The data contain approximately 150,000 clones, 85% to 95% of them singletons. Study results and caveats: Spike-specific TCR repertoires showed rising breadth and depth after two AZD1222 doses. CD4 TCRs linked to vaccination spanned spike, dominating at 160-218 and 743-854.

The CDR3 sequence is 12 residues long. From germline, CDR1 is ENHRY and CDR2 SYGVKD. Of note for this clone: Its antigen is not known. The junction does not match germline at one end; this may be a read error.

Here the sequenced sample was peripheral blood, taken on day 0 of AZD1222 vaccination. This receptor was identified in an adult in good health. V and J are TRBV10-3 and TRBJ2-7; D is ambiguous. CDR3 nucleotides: TGTGCCATCAGTGAGTCGAGAGTGACGGTGGGGTTC. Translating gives CAISESRVTVGF.